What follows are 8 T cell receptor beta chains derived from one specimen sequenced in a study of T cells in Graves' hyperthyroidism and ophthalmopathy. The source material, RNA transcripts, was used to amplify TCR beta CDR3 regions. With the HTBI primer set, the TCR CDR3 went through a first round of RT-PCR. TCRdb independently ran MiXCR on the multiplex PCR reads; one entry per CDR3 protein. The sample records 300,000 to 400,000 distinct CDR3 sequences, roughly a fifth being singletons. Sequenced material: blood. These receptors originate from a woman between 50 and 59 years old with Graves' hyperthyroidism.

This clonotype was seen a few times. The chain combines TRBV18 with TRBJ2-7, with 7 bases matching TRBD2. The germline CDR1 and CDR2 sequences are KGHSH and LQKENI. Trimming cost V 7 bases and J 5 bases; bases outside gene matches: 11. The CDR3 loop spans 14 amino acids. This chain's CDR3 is CASFPGGIGDEQYF. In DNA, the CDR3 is TGTGCCAGCTTCCCGGGGGGAATCGGGGACGAGCAGTACTTC. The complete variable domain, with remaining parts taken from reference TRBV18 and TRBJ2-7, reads NAGVMQNPRHLVRRRGQEARLRCSPMKGHSHVYWYRQLPEEGLKFMVYLQKENIIDESGMPKERFSAEFPKEGPSILRIQQVVRGDSAAYFCASFPGGIGDEQYFGPGTRLTVT.

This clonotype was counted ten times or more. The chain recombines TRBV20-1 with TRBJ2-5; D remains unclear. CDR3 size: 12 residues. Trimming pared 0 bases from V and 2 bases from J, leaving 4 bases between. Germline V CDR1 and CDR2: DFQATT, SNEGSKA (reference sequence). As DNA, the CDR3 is TGCAGTGCTAGAGATAGGCAAGAGACCCAGTACTTC. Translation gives CSARDRQETQYF.

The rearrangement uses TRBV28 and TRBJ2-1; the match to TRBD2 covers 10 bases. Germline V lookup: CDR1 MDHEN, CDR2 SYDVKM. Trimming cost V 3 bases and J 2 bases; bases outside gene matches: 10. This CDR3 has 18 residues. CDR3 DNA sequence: TGTGCCAGCAGTTTTGAGGGGGTAAGCGGGAGGGCCTACAATGAGCAGTTCTTC. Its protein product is CASSFEGVSGRAYNEQFF.

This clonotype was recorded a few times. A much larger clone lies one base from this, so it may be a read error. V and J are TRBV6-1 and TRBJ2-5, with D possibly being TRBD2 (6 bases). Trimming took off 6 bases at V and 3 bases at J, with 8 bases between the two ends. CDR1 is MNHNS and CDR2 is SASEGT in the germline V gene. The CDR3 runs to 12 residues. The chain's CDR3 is CASSRGKETQYF. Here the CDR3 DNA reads TGTGCCAGCAGCCGGGGGAAAGAGACCCAGTACTTC.

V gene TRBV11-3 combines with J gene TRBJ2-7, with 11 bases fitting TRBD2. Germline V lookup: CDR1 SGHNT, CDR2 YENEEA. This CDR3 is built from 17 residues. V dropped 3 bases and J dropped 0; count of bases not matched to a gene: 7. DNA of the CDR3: TGTGCCAGCAGCTTGGGGACTAGCGGTCCTGTCTCCTACGAGCAGTACTTC. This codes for CASSLGTSGPVSYEQYF. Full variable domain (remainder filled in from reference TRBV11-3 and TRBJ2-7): EAGVVQSPRYKIIEKKQPVAFWCNPISGHNTLYWYLQNLGQGPELLIRYENEEAVDDSQLPKDRFSAERLKGVDSTLKIQPAELGDSAVYLCASSLGTSGPVSYEQYFGPGTRLTVT.

The CDR3 coding sequence is TGTGCCAGCAGCTCGACTAGCCCACCAGATACGCAGTATTTT. Residues: CASSSTSPPDTQYF. The chain links TRBV12-3 or TRBV12-4 to TRBJ2-3; 7 bases are a match to TRBD2. This CDR3 comprises 14 residues. V lost 6 bases, J lost 4 bases, and 7 bases stayed unmatched.

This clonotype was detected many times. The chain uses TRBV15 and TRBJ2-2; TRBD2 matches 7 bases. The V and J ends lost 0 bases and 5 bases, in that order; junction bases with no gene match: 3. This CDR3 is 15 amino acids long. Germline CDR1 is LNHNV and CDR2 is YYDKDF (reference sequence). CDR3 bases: TGTGCCACCAGCAGAGACGGGAGGTCGACCGGGGAGCTGTTTTTT. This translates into CATSRDGRSTGELFF.

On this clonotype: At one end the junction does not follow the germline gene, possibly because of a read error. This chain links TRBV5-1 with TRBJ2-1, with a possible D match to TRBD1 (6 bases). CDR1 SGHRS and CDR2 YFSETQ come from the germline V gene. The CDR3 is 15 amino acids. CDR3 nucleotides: TGTGCCAGCAGGTCCGGACAGATCCCCTACAATGAGCAGTTCTTC. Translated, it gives CASRSGQIPYNEQFF.